This TCR beta chain appears in the sequencing data of a study of blood T cell repertoires in COVID-19. TCRdb keeps only in-frame clones here, not all; method: immunoSEQ multiplex PCR. The profile shows tens of thousands of clones, roughly 80% of them singletons. V shed 5 bases and J shed 1 base, with 12 bases lying between them. The CDR3 is 15 amino acids. CDR1 is LGHDT and CDR2 is YNNKEL in the germline V gene (reference sequence). The sequenced sample consisted of peripheral blood. This rearrangement joins TRBV3-1 (or the pseudogene TRBV3-2) to TRBJ1-3, with D tentatively TRBD1 (6 bases). This TCR derives from a man aged 50 to 59 with COVID-19, enrolled during active disease. CDR3 sequence reads: CASSLQQGSGNTIYF. CDR3 nucleotide sequence: TGTGCCAGCAGCTTACAACAGGGTTCTGGAAACACCATATATTTT.